One sample yielded the 7 T cell receptor beta chains listed below, sequenced in a study of T cell repertoires in cytomegalovirus infection. TCRdb independently ran MiXCR on the reads; one entry per CDR3 protein. The table shows about 300,000 distinct CDR3 sequences, with around 10% occurring only once. Sequenced material: PBMCs. The receptors derive from a human donor in good health (CMV status not recorded). Some clones in this sample may be carry-over from other donors' samples.

This chain connects TRBV29-1 to TRBJ1-1, with D possibly being TRBD1 (6 bases). Germline V gives CDR1 SQVTM, CDR2 ANQGSEA. This CDR3 comprises 13 residues. Trimming removed 6 bases from V and 2 bases from J, with 13 bases in between. The CDR3 protein is CSVSDRLNTEAFF. In DNA form, the CDR3 reads TGCAGCGTCTCAGACAGGTTAAACACTGAAGCTTTCTTT. The full variable domain, its missing parts supplied by reference TRBV29-1 and TRBJ1-1, is SAVISQKPSRDICQRGTSLTIQCQVDSQVTMMFWYRQQPGQSLTLIATANQGSEATYESGFVIDKFPISRPNLTFSTLTVSNMSPEDSSIYLCSVSDRLNTEAFFGQGTRLTVV.

The chain recombines TRBV15 with TRBJ2-3; 7 positions match TRBD2. After removal of 3 bases from V and 0 bases from J, the junction contained 3 bases not matched to a gene. The CDR3 runs to 15 residues. Germline CDR1 reads LNHNV; CDR2 reads YYDKDF (reference sequence). CDR3 DNA sequence: TGTGCCACCAGCAGGACTAGCTATAGCACAGATACGCAGTATTTT. This gives the protein CATSRTSYSTDTQYF. Full variable domain (rest looked up from reference TRBV15 and TRBJ2-3): DAMVIQNPRYQVTQFGKPVTLSCSQTLNHNVMYWYQQKSSQAPKLLFHYYDKDFNNEADTPDNFQSRRPNTSFCFLDIRSPGLGDTAMYLCATSRTSYSTDTQYFGPGTRLTVL.

This clonotype has a count of ten or more. The chain combines TRBV7-6 with TRBJ1-6; 10 bases align to TRBD1. This CDR3 spans 17 amino acids. Germline lookup yields CDR1 SGHVS and CDR2 FNYEAQ. Trimming took 6 bases from V and 7 from J; bases not matched to a gene: 12. CDR3 nucleotide sequence: TGTGCCAGCAGAAGCACCGGGACAGGGGCTTCCAATTCACCCCTCCACTTT. Residues: CASRSTGTGASNSPLHF. Based on the CDR3 plus reference TRBV7-6 and TRBJ1-6, the full variable domain is GAGVSQSPRYKVTKRGQDVALRCDPISGHVSLYWYRQALGQGPEFLTYFNYEAQQDKSGLPNDRFSAERPEGSISTLTIQRTEQRDSAMYRCASRSTGTGASNSPLHFGNGTRLTVT.

This clonotype was observed many times. The V call is TRBV6-1, the J call TRBJ1-1; D call uncertain. The CDR3 has 14 residues. Trimming removed 7 bases at V and 5 bases at J, with 17 bases between. In germline, CDR1 is MNHNS, CDR2 SASEGT. The CDR3 region has the DNA TGTGCCAGCAACCAAGGAGGGTTCAATACTGAAGCTTTCTTT. Its protein is CASNQGGFNTEAFF.

The sample holds many counts of this clonotype. V and J are TRBV6-5 and TRBJ2-7, with D possibly called TRBD1 or TRBD2 (5 bases each). Germline loops: CDR1 MNHEY, CDR2 SVGAGI. V was clipped by 5 bases and J by 0 bases, with 14 bases between them. This CDR3 is 15 amino acids long. The CDR3 reads CASSPTGPNSYEQYV. As DNA, the CDR3 is TGTGCCAGCAGTCCCACGGGGCCCAACTCCTACGAGCAGTACGTC.

This clonotype appeared many times. The chain employs TRBV11-2 and TRBJ2-3; the D is unclear. Trimming left V 8 bases short and J 6 bases short, with 21 bases between. The CDR3 extends over 15 amino acids. Germline values: CDR1 SGHAT, CDR2 FQNNGV. The CDR3 DNA is TGTGCCAGCCCCGGCGGAGCCTTCCTCGTGGATACGCAGTATTTT. This codes for CASPGGAFLVDTQYF.

The chain carries TRBV19 and TRBJ2-1, with 12 bases matching TRBD2. The trim removed 6 bases at V and 11 bases at J, leaving 2 bases unmatched. Germline V gene sequence: CDR1 LNHDA, CDR2 SQIVND (reference sequence). The CDR3 contains 12 residues. The CDR3 nucleotides read TGTGCCAGTAGCGGACTAGCGGGGCAGCAGTTCTTC. Its translation: CASSGLAGQQFF.